This TCR beta chain was sequenced for a study of T-cell reconstitution after alpha-beta-depleted transplantation in children. This clonotype was recorded a few times. V lost 2 bases and J 4 bases, leaving 14 bases between the germline ends. The germline V gene encodes CDR1 KGHSH and CDR2 LQKENI. The CDR3 sequence is 16 residues long. TCRbeta library preparation incorporated unique molecular identifiers. TCRdb ran MiXCR on the PCR reads and lists one entry per CDR3 protein. In the table there are 600,000 to 700,000 distinct CDR3 sequences, approximately 14% of which are singletons. This chain uses TRBV18 with TRBJ2-2; no definite D call. The sequencing used PBMCs, collected before TCRalphabeta/CD19-depleted stem cell transplant. The TCR sequence derives from a girl aged 2-15 years with congenital amegakaryocytic thrombocytopenia, due to receive a stem cell transplant. CDR3 bases: TGTGCCAGCTCACCAATCGTCATGGAGACCACCGGGGAGCTGTTTTTT. It is translated as CASSPIVMETTGELFF.